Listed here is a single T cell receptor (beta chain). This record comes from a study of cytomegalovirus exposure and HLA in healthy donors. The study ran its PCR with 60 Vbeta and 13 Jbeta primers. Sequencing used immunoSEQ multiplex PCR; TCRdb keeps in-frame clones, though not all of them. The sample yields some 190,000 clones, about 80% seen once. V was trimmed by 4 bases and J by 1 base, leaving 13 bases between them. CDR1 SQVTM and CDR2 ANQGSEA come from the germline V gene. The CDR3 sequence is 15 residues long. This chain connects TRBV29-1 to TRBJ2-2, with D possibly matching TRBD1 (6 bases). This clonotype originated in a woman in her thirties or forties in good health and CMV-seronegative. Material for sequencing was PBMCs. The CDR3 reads CSVVYRVENTGELFF. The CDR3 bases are TGCAGCGTTGTGTACAGGGTAGAGAACACCGGGGAGCTGTTTTTT.